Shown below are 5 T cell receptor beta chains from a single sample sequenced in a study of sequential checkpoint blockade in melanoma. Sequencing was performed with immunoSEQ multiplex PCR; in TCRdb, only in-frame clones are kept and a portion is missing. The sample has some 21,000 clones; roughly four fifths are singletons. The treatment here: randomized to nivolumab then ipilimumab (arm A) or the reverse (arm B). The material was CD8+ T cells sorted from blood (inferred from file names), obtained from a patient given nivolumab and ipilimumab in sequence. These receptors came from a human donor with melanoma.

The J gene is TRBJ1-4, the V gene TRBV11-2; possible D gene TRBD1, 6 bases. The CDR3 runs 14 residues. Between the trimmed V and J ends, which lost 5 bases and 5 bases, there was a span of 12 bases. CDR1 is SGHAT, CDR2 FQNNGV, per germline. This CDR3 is CASSRTAGNEKLFF. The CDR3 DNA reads TGTGCCAGCAGCCGGACAGCGGGAAATGAAAAACTGTTTTTT.

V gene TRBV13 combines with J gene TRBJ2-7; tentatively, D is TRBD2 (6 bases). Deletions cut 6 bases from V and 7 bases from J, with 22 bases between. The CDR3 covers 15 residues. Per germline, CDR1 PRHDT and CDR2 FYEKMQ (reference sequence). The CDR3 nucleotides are TGTGCCAGCAGGTATACCGGGACTCCCCCTTGGGAGCAGTACTTC. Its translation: CASRYTGTPPWEQYF.

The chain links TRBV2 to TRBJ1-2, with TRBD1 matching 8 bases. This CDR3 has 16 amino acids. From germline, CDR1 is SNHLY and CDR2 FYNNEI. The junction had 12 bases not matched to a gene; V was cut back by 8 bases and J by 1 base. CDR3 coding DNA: TGTGCCAGCCGACCCGACAGGGGCTGGAATAACTATGGCTACACCTTC. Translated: CASRPDRGWNNYGYTF.

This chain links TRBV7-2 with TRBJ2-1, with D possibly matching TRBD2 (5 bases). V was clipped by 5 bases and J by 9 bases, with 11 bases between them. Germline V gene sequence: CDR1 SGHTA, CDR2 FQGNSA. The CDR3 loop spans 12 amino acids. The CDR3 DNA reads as TGTGCCAGCAGCCTATCGGGAATTGAGCAGTTCTTC. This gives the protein CASSLSGIEQFF.

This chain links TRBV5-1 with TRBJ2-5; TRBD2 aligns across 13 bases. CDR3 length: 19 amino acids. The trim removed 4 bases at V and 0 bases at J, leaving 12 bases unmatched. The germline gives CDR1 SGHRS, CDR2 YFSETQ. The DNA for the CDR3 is TGCGCCAGCAGCAGAGGGACTAGCGGGACATACATGTACCAAGAGACCCAGTACTTC. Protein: CASSRGTSGTYMYQETQYF.